The rows below give T cell receptor beta chains drawn from one sample of a study of graft-versus-host responses after intestinal transplantation. This table comes from immunoSEQ multiplex PCR, and its TCRdb copy is limited to in-frame clones, with some not included. The sample records roughly 110,000 clones, approximately 86% being singletons. The antigens for these receptors are not known. Specimen: unstimulated CD4+ T cells sorted from spleen or lymph node cells, collected before transplant. The receptor set was obtained from a human donor who was the organ donor for an intestinal transplant. Each CDR3 is given with its conserved first and last residue. The order of the fields is CDR3 length, clone size, J gene, V gene, D gene, CDR3 protein, CDR3 DNA. D genes are given only for firm matches. Clone size appears in some rows only: once, few, many, or a class for an expanded clone.

length: 14
size: NA
J: TRBJ2-7
V: TRBV9
D: TRBD1
CDR3: CASSVGQGAYEQYF
DNA: TGTGCCAGCAGCGTAGGACAGGGGGCCTACGAGCAGTACTTC

length: 19
size: NA
J: TRBJ2-3
V: TRBV19
D: TRBD2
CDR3: CASSIVKEAGGPGADTQYF
DNA: TGTGCCAGTAGTATAGTTAAAGAAGCGGGGGGGCCGGGGGCAGATACGCAGTATTTT

length: 13
size: NA
J: TRBJ2-1
V: TRBV7-9
D: NA
CDR3: CASSLTPRDEQFF
DNA: TGTGCCAGCAGCTTAACTCCAAGGGATGAGCAGTTCTTC

length: 16
size: NA
J: TRBJ2-1
V: TRBV30
D: TRBD2
CDR3: CAWVNSGRIGNNEQFF
DNA: TGTGCCTGGGTGAATAGCGGGAGGATCGGAAACAATGAGCAGTTCTTC

length: 16
size: NA
J: TRBJ1-6
V: TRBV4-3
D: NA
CDR3: CASSQDGSSYNSPLHF
DNA: TGCGCCAGCAGCCAAGATGGGAGCTCCTATAATTCACCCCTCCACTTT

length: 17
size: NA
J: TRBJ2-7
V: TRBV2
D: TRBD1
CDR3: CASQLTWDRINSYEQYF
DNA: TGTGCCAGCCAACTAACGTGGGACAGGATCAACTCCTACGAGCAGTACTTC

length: 13
size: NA
J: TRBJ1-4
V: TRBV5-1
D: NA
CDR3: CASSLGGLEKLFF
DNA: TGCGCCAGCAGCTTGGGTGGGTTAGAAAAACTGTTTTTT

length: 17
size: NA
J: TRBJ1-1
V: TRBV18
D: NA
CDR3: CASSLRVQGGLVTEAFF
DNA: TGTGCCAGCTCACTACGGGTCCAGGGAGGTTTGGTCACTGAAGCTTTCTTT

length: 13
size: few
J: TRBJ2-6
V: TRBV30
D: NA
CDR3: CAWREAGANVLTF
DNA: TGTGCCTGGAGGGAAGCAGGGGCCAACGTCCTGACTTTC

length: 14
size: NA
J: TRBJ1-2
V: TRBV7-9
D: NA
CDR3: CASSLSSSNYGYTF
DNA: TGTGCCAGCAGCTTATCAAGTTCGAACTATGGCTACACCTTC

length: 12
size: NA
J: TRBJ2-5
V: TRBV11-3
D: NA
CDR3: CASSLPQETQYF
DNA: TGTGCCAGCAGCTTGCCGCAAGAGACCCAGTACTTC

length: 15
size: NA
J: TRBJ2-3
V: TRBV5-1
D: TRBD2
CDR3: CASSSRLARGVTQYF
DNA: TGCGCCAGCAGCTCCCGACTAGCGAGGGGTGTTACGCAGTATTTT

length: 16
size: few
J: TRBJ2-3
V: TRBV7-5
D: NA
CDR3: CVRSLGLIAGTDTQYF
DNA: TGTGTCAGAAGCTTGGGACTGATAGCTGGCACAGATACGCAGTATTTT

length: 14
size: NA
J: TRBJ2-1
V: TRBV7-2
D: NA
CDR3: CASSPRRLGAEQFF
DNA: TGTGCCAGCAGCCCCCGCCGATTGGGGGCAGAGCAGTTCTTC

length: 13
size: NA
J: TRBJ1-2
V: TRBV7-3
D: TRBD1
CDR3: CASSRGTGDSYTF
DNA: TGTGCCAGCAGCCGCGGGACAGGGGATAGCTACACCTTC